Sequencing of this T cell receptor (beta chain) was carried out in a study of blood T cell repertoires in COVID-19 (dated by TCRdb to the early 2020s). Context from the whole study: Collaborator samples came from the United States, Italy and Spain and covered acute and convalescent phases of COVID-19. The material from the prospective study consisted of cDNA or gDNA derived from T cells, B-cell-depleted T cells, or PBMCs. The samples were drawn from the first 160 participants of the ongoing ImmuneRACE study and from more than 1,000 subjects provided by 6 global collaborators. Nearly every sample came with metadata listing a de-identified subject ID, COVID-19 status, age in years and sex. The repertoires were released in a freely available public database intended as a resource for research on the immune response to SARS-CoV-2. Subjects who had been exposed to COVID-19, were actively infected with it, or had recovered from it provided the deeply sampled blood TCRbeta repertoires that made up the dataset. HLA class I and class II types, where available, came from metadata supplied by the sample provider rather than from assay-based typing. The investigation overall reported the following: The quantity of clinical and demographic metadata differed by source and by participant and was supplied without curation.

For this clone: Its target antigen remains unknown. The record has no base qualities; no much larger clone is one base away.

TCRbeta CDR3 regions were amplified from genomic DNA by means of the immunoSEQ Assay, a bias-controlled multiplex PCR. Processing in the source paper ran as follows. Nucleated cell counts per sample were estimated from amplification of reference gene primers within the assay. Sequence reads were collapsed and filtered to measure the absolute abundance of every unique TCRbeta CDR3 rearrangement. For each sample, productive Simpson clonality was calculated as the square root of Simpson's diversity index across productive rearrangements. TCRdb took over this immuneACCESS table, retaining in-frame rearrangements with V and J assigned. Such tables are incomplete; in checked studies, under half of the missing clones stem from an unresolved V gene, and the remainder is unexplained. The V and J calls and clone size are taken from that table; D and trimming were inferred from the DNA. This sample lists 80,000 to 100,000 clones; 86% were detected once. The top ten hold about 9.4% of the sample.

Sequences SGHAT (CDR1) and FQNNGV (CDR2) are obtained from the germline V gene. Deletion took 1 base off V and 4 bases off J, with a span of 13 bases between the germline ends. The CDR3 sequence holds 15 residues, the cysteine and phenylalanine included. Kept here is only the CDR3 DNA, which spans 45 bases and is read in frame from base 1. Collaborating institutions collected whole blood in K2EDTA tubes following their own protocols. Collaborator samples were shipped for TCRbeta analysis as frozen whole blood, isolated PBMCs, or DNA extracted from either sample type. The material sequenced was peripheral blood. Recombination joined TRBV11-2 with TRBJ2-5; too little of a D gene remains to name it. The receptor's source is a man between 50 and 59 years old with acute or convalescent COVID-19. The sequenced DNA is TGTGCCAGCAGCTTAGGCCGGAGTCAGTCAGAGACCCAGTACTTC. It specifies CASSLGRSQSETQYF.